The 20 T cell receptor beta chains below come from one sample, sequenced in a study of blood T cell repertoires in COVID-19. Sequencing was performed with immunoSEQ multiplex PCR; in TCRdb, only in-frame clones are kept and a portion is missing. The repertoire includes fewer than 55,000 clones, less than 90% of them detected once, and around 1.4% sits in the top ten. The sequenced material came from peripheral blood. The source of these receptors is a man aged 45-65 years with acute or convalescent COVID-19.

The chain has TRBV9 and TRBJ2-2; 8 bases line up with TRBD2. Trimming cost V 4 bases and J 5 bases; bases outside gene matches: 10. Germline-derived CDR1 and CDR2 are SGDLS and YYNGEE. The CDR3 is 16 residues long. The CDR3 spells CASSPRAVAGTGELFF. In DNA form, the CDR3 reads TGTGCCAGCAGCCCCCGCGCGGTAGCGGGGACCGGGGAGCTGTTTTTT.

This clone was seen a handful of times. Other nucleotide sequences in the sample specify the same CDR3. The V call is TRBV5-1, the J call TRBJ1-2, with D maybe TRBD1 (6 bases). The V end lost 2 bases, the J end lost 6 bases, and 11 bases lay between the germline ends. Germline CDR1 reads SGHRS; CDR2 reads YFSETQ. The CDR3 contains 13 residues. CDR3 in DNA: TGCGCCAGCAGCTTAGCGGGGGCTGATGGCTACACCTTC. This encodes CASSLAGADGYTF.

This clone has a single count. The chain carries TRBV5-1 and TRBJ1-1; 9 positions agree with TRBD1. The CDR3 spans 15 residues. Germline loops: CDR1 SGHRS, CDR2 YFSETQ. V shed 4 bases, J shed 6 bases, and the junction held 10 bases outside the gene matches. CDR3 amino acids: CASSDTGQGTPEAFF. In nucleotides, the CDR3 is TGCGCCAGCAGCGACACCGGACAGGGGACCCCTGAAGCTTTCTTT.

The chain recombines TRBV6-4 with TRBJ2-3, with 8 bases identical to TRBD2. With V trimmed by 5 bases and J by 0 bases, 4 bases remained unmatched. This CDR3 has 15 residues. Germline V gene sequence: CDR1 MRHNA, CDR2 SNTAGT. The CDR3 region is CASSFSGISTDTQYF. DNA for the CDR3: TGTGCCAGCAGTTTTAGCGGGATTAGCACAGATACGCAGTATTTT.

The chain uses TRBV5-4 and TRBJ2-7, with a possible D match to TRBD1 (6 bases). Trimming shortened V by 5 bases and J by 3 bases, and 18 bases separated the two germline ends. The germline gives CDR1 SGHNT, CDR2 YYREEE (reference sequence). The CDR3 spans 15 residues. CDR3 region: CASRAQQGGRYEQYF. In DNA, the CDR3 is TGTGCCAGCAGGGCACAACAGGGCGGACGCTACGAGCAGTACTTC.

This chain uses TRBV19 with TRBJ1-4, with D possibly being TRBD1 (5 bases). The CDR3 spans 15 residues. V was pared by 3 bases and J by 8 bases, with 16 bases between. From germline, CDR1 is LNHDA and CDR2 SQIVND (reference sequence). CDR3 DNA: TGTGCCAGTAGTATGATGGGACTGGGGCGCGAAAAACTGTTTTTT. Its protein product is CASSMMGLGREKLFF.

V gene TRBV7-2 combines with J gene TRBJ2-6; the match to TRBD2 covers 9 bases. With 7 bases clipped from V and 4 bases from J, the junction kept 8 bases outside the gene matches. The CDR3 runs to 16 residues. The V gene's germline CDR1 is SGHTA and CDR2 FQGNSA. CDR3 in amino acids: CASIFLAGPGANVLTF. The CDR3 DNA follows: TGTGCCAGCATCTTCCTAGCGGGACCCGGGGCCAACGTCCTGACTTTC.

This clone turned up a few times. The V and J genes are TRBV5-1 and TRBJ1-2; D possibly corresponds to TRBD1 (5 bases). V lost 4 bases and J 0 bases, leaving 16 bases between the germline ends. There are 16 residues in the CDR3. CDR1 is SGHRS, CDR2 YFSETQ, per germline. Here the CDR3 reads CASSPRQIEANYGYTF. DNA for the CDR3: TGCGCCAGCAGCCCTCGACAGATAGAAGCTAACTATGGCTACACCTTC.

This clone turned up a few times. Different DNA sequences within this sample yield the same CDR3. The gene calls are TRBV18 and TRBJ2-6; 7 bases agree with TRBD1. The germline V gene encodes CDR1 KGHSH and CDR2 LQKENI. V shed 1 base and J 4 bases; nucleotides not matched to a gene: 1. The length of the CDR3 is 15 residues. CDR3 in DNA: TGTGCCAGCTCACCACAGGGGGCCGGGGCCAACGTCCTGACTTTC. Translation gives CASSPQGAGANVLTF.

The genes are TRBV10-3 and TRBJ2-7, with D unclear. Per the germline V gene, CDR1 is ENHRY and CDR2 is SYGVKD. The CDR3 contains 13 residues. The V end was cut by 6 bases, the J end by 2 bases, with 11 bases between. For the CDR3, the DNA is TGTGCCATCAGCAATCAGGTTACCTACGAGCAGTACTTC. Protein product: CAISNQVTYEQYF.

The chain couples TRBV5-1 to TRBJ1-5, with a tentative D call TRBD1 (6 bases). Germline lookup yields CDR1 SGHRS and CDR2 YFSETQ. The length of the CDR3 is 14 residues. V lost 4 bases and J lost 3, with 11 bases in between. The CDR3 nucleotides are TGCGCCAGCAGCCCGACAGGACCCAATCAGCCCCAGCATTTT. Protein product: CASSPTGPNQPQHF.

The V gene is TRBV6-2 or TRBV6-3, the J gene TRBJ2-5; TRBD2 agrees at 9 bases. CDR3 length: 17 residues. The germline gives CDR1 MNHEY, CDR2 SVGEGT. Unmatched junction bases numbered 11, after V lost 6 bases and J lost 0 bases. CDR3 nucleotide sequence: TGTGCCAGCAGCGCCCGACTAGCGGAGATGTACCAAGAGACCCAGTACTTC. Amino acids: CASSARLAEMYQETQYF.

The chain joins TRBV18 to TRBJ2-6; tentatively, D is TRBD2 (5 bases). This CDR3 region has 17 residues. The V gene's germline CDR1 is KGHSH and CDR2 LQKENI. V gave up 3 bases and J gave up 2 bases, with 14 bases separating them. CDR3 coding DNA: TGTGCCAGCTCACCCGCTGGGGAGTTCCCTGGGGCCAACGTCCTGACTTTC. It yields the protein CASSPAGEFPGANVLTF.

V usage is TRBV7-2 and J usage is TRBJ2-6; TRBD1 matches at 8 bases. Germline V lookup: CDR1 SGHTA, CDR2 FQGNSA. This CDR3 contains 16 residues. Trimming took 3 bases from V and 2 from J; bases not matched to a gene: 3. CDR3 in DNA: TGTGCCAGCAGCTTTCGGACAGGGACTGGGGCCAACGTCCTGACTTTC. It yields the protein CASSFRTGTGANVLTF. Supplemented by reference TRBV7-2 and TRBJ2-6, the full variable domain reads GAGVSQSPSNKVTEKGKDVELRCDPISGHTALYWYRQSLGQGLEFLIYFQGNSAPDKSGLPSDRFSAERTGGSVSTLTIQRTQQEDSAVYLCASSFRTGTGANVLTFGAGSRLTVL.

The rearrangement joins TRBV6-5 to TRBJ1-4; D is perhaps TRBD1 (5 bases). V was shortened by 6 bases and J by 6 bases, with 11 bases between the two germline ends. Germline loops: CDR1 MNHEY, CDR2 SVGAGI. This CDR3 spans 13 amino acids. In DNA form, the CDR3 reads TGTGCCAGCAGGCCAGGGTGGGATGAAAAACTGTTTTTT. It yields the protein CASRPGWDEKLFF.

J is TRBJ1-6 and V is TRBV7-9, with 7 bases matching TRBD1. Germline CDR1 SEHNR, CDR2 FQNEAQ (reference sequence). The CDR3 is made up of 14 amino acids. V was clipped by 5 bases and J by 8 bases; unmatched bases: 6. The CDR3 is CASSHGTVDSPLHF. CDR3 bases: TGTGCCAGCAGCCACGGGACAGTGGATTCACCCCTCCACTTT.

The J gene is TRBJ2-7, the V gene TRBV6-5; 9 bases map to TRBD1. The trim removed 6 bases at V and 3 bases at J, leaving 6 bases unmatched. CDR3 length: 14 amino acids. Per germline, CDR1 MNHEY and CDR2 SVGAGI. CDR3 in amino acids: CASRTGDRVYEQYF. The CDR3, as DNA: TGTGCCAGCAGAACGGGGGACAGGGTCTACGAGCAGTACTTC.

This chain connects TRBV3-1 (or the pseudogene TRBV3-2) to TRBJ1-6; D is uncertain. V dropped 6 bases and J dropped 8 bases, with 14 bases sitting between them. The germline gives CDR1 LGHDT, CDR2 YNNKEL (reference sequence). This CDR3 spans 14 amino acids. The DNA of the CDR3 is TGTGCCAGCAGGTTGCGGGATTGGGATTCACCCCTCCACTTT. Its protein is CASRLRDWDSPLHF.

The chain is built from TRBV6-2 or TRBV6-3 and TRBJ1-3; maybe TRBD1 (6 bases). The CDR3 runs to 15 residues. The germline V and J ends were trimmed by 2 bases and 0 bases, with 8 bases remaining between them. In germline, CDR1 is MNHEY, CDR2 SVGEGT. DNA for the CDR3: TGTGCCAGCAGTTACGACAGGTACTCTGGAAACACCATATATTTT. This sequence encodes CASSYDRYSGNTIYF.

The chain employs TRBV18 and TRBJ1-4; 9 bases map to TRBD1. This CDR3 region has 18 residues. Germline assignment: CDR1 KGHSH and CDR2 LQKENI. V shed 4 bases and J 0 bases; nucleotides not matched to a gene: 9. The CDR3 bases are TGTGCCAGCTCACTCAGGACAGGGGACCAGGCAACTAATGAAAAACTGTTTTTT. This translates into CASSLRTGDQATNEKLFF.